Sequencing of this TCR beta chain was carried out in a study of CD8+ T cells in alopecia areata. Sequencing used cDNA as its template, made by extracting RNA and reverse transcribing it. The method was immunoSEQ multiplex PCR; TCRdb's version includes in-frame clones alone and lacks a portion of them. The sample records about 200,000 clones, 45% to 70% being singletons. The V and J ends lost 2 bases and 1 base respectively, with 11 bases between them. This CDR3 region has 15 residues. Germline values: CDR1 LNHNV, CDR2 YYDKDF (reference sequence). The sequence came from a human donor in good health. The sample comprised CD8+ T cells sorted from blood. The chain recombines TRBV15 with TRBJ1-1, with D possibly TRBD1 on 5 matching bases. CDR3 nucleotides: TGTGCCACCAGCAGAAGCGGGACGAAGAACACTGAAGCTTTCTTT. Amino acid sequence: CATSRSGTKNTEAFF.